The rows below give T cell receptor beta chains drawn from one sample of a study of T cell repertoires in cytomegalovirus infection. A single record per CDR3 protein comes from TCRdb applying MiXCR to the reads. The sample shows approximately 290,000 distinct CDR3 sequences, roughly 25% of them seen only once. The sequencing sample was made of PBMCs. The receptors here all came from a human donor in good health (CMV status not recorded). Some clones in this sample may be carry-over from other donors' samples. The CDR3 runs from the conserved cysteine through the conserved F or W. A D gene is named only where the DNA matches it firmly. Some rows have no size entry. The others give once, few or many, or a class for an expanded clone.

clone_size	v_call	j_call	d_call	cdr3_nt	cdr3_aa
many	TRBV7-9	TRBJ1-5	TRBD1	TGTGCCAGACGCCCGGGAGGGGGCCGCAATCAGCCCCAGCATTTT	CARRPGGGRNQPQHF
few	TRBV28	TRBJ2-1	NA	TGTGCCAGCAGTTTTTCAAAGGGGCGTTTGTACAATGAGCAGTTCTTC	CASSFSKGRLYNEQFF
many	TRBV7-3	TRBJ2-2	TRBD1	TGTGCCAGCAGCCTGTCTCCGGGACAGGCTAACACCGGGGAGCTGTTTTTT	CASSLSPGQANTGELFF
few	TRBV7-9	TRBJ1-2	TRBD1	TGTGCCAGCAGCTTAGAACGGAGGGGGCAGGATGGCTACACCTTC	CASSLERRGQDGYTF
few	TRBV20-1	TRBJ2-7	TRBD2	TGCAGTGGAAAGCGGGAGCCCCCATACGAGCAGTACTTC	CSGKREPPYEQYF
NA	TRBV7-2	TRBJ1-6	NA	TGTGCCAGCAGCTTAGAGCGGGGGTCCTATAATTCACCCCTCCACTTT	CASSLERGSYNSPLHF
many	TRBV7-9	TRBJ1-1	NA	TGTGCCAGCAGCTTCTGGGGGCGAGATACTGAAGCTTTCTTT	CASSFWGRDTEAFF
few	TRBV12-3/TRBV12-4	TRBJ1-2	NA	TGTGCCAGCAGTCCTCCCAGTTTCGTGGGGGCTGATGGCTACACCTTC	CASSPPSFVGADGYTF
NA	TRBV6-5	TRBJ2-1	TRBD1	TGTGCCAGCACCAGACAGGGGCACAATGAGCAGTTCTTC	CASTRQGHNEQFF
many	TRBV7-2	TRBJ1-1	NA	TGTGCCAGCAACGTTGGAGGTGGGACTGAAGCTTTCTTT	CASNVGGGTEAFF
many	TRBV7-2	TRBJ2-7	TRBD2	TGTGCCAGCAGCACCAGCGGGAGGCCCTACGAGCAGTACTTC	CASSTSGRPYEQYF
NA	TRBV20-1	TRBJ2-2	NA	TGCAGTGCTACAGAAGGGTTGAGCACCGGGGAGCTGTTTTTT	CSATEGLSTGELFF
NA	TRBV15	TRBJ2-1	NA	TGTGCCACCAGTTACAGGGAGAATGAGCAGTTCTTC	CATSYRENEQFF
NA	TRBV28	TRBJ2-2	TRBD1	TGTGCCAGCAGTTACCCACCACCAACAGGGGATGCTAACACCGGGGAGCTGTTTTTT	CASSYPPPTGDANTGELFF
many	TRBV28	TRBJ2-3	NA	TGTGCCAGCATCTGGGGCGGCCCTAGCACAGATACGCAGTATTTT	CASIWGGPSTDTQYF
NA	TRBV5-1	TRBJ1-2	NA	TGCGCCAGCAGCCCCAGGGGAGGGCTCCTTGGCTACACCTTC	CASSPRGGLLGYTF
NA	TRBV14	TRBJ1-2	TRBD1	TGTGCCAGCAGCCAAGGGACAGGGATTAACTATGGCTACACCTTC	CASSQGTGINYGYTF
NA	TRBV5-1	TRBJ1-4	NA	TGCGCCAGCACGAACAGGGCCGAGGGAAAACTGTTTTTT	CASTNRAEGKLFF
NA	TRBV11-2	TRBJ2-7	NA	TGTGCCAGCAGTTCTCTTGGGTCCCGGCCCTACGAGCAGTACTTC	CASSSLGSRPYEQYF
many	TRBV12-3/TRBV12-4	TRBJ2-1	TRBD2	TGTGCCAGCAATCTCCGGACTAGCGGGCATGTGAGCTCCTACAATGAGCAGTTCTTC	CASNLRTSGHVSSYNEQFF
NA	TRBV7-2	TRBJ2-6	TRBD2	TGTGCCAGCAGCCCAACTAGCGGGAGGTCCGGGGCCAACGTCCTGACTTTC	CASSPTSGRSGANVLTF
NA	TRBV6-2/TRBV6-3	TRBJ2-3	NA	TGTGCCAGCAGTTCGGAGACGAGTGTGACAGATACGCAGTATTTT	CASSSETSVTDTQYF
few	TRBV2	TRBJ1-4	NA	TGTGCCAGCACCCCTTGGGCAGGGAATGAAAAACTGTTTTTT	CASTPWAGNEKLFF
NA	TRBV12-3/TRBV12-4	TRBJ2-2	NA	TGTGCCAGCAGTTTATCGGTCTTAACCGGGGAGCTGTTTTTT	CASSLSVLTGELFF
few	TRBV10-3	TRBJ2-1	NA	TGTGCCATCAGGGAGGTGGATGAGCAGTTCTTC	CAIREVDEQFF
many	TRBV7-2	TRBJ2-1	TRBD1	TGTGCCAGCAGCCCTAGGACAGGGTTCAATGAGCAGTTCTTC	CASSPRTGFNEQFF
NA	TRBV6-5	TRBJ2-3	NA	TGTGCCAGCTCCCGGTCGTGGAGCGGAAGCACAGATACGCAGTATTTT	CASSRSWSGSTDTQYF
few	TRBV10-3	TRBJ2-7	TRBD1	TGTGCCATCAGTGAGCGGACAGGGGGGTCGTCCTACGAGCAGTACTTC	CAISERTGGSSYEQYF
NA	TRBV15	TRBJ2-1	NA	TGTGCCACCAGCAGGGGAGCAGAGGGGAGGAATGAGCAGTTCTTC	CATSRGAEGRNEQFF
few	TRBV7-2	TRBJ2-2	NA	TGTGCCAGCAGCTTAGGGGTCACGAACACCGGGGAGCTGTTTTTT	CASSLGVTNTGELFF
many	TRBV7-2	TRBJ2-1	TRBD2	TGTGCCAGCAGCTTAGTAAGCGGGGCCAACAATGAGCAGTTCTTC	CASSLVSGANNEQFF
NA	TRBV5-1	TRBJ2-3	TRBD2	TGCGCCAGCAGCTTGGCCGGGGAAGCGGGGGTCCCGTATTTT	CASSLAGEAGVPYF
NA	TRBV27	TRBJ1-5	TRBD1	TGTGCCAGCAGACCTCAGGACAGGGGGCGCGGTCAGCCCCAGCATTTT	CASRPQDRGRGQPQHF
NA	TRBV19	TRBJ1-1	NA	TGTGCCAGTAGTGTTAACATGAACACTGAAGCTTTCTTT	CASSVNMNTEAFF
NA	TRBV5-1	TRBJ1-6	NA	TGCGCCAGCCGGCAAAGGCAGCTCAATTCACCCCTCCACTTT	CASRQRQLNSPLHF